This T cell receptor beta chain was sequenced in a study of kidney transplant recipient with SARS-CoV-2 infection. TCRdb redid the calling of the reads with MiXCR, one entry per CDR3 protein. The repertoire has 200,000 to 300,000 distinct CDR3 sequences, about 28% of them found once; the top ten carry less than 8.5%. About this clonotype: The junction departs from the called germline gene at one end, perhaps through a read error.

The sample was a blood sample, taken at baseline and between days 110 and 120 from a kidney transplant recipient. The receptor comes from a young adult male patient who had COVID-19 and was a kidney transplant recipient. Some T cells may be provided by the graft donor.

The DNA of the CDR3 is TGTGCCAGCAACAACCCAGGGGGCATGAATGAGCGGTTCTTC. Protein sequence: CASNNPGGMNERFF. The V and J genes are TRBV6-1 and TRBJ2-1; TRBD1 matches 8 bases. This CDR3 region has 14 residues. Germline CDR1 reads MNHNS; CDR2 reads SASEGT.